This T cell receptor beta chain was observed in a study of cytomegalovirus exposure and HLA in healthy donors. The table lists this clone with a few counts. The primer mix had 60 Vbeta and 13 Jbeta primers. Clones were sequenced by immunoSEQ multiplex PCR, and TCRdb holds only the in-frame ones, with some missing. The data contain roughly 200,000 clones, around 82% of them singletons. Germline CDR1 reads MNHEY; CDR2 reads SMNVEV (reference sequence). The V gene lost 2 bases and the J gene lost 5 bases, with 7 bases spanning the gap. This CDR3 contains 13 residues. The V call is TRBV27, the J call TRBJ1-5; perhaps TRBD1 as D (5 bases). The TCR comes from a man aged 60-69 years in good health and CMV-seronegative. Sequences were obtained from PBMCs. CDR3 in amino acids: CASSLGADQPQHF. DNA of the CDR3: TGTGCCAGCAGTTTAGGGGCGGATCAGCCCCAGCATTTT.